Listed below are T cell receptor beta chains from one sample, sequenced in a study of blood T cell repertoires in COVID-19. Data came from immunoSEQ multiplex PCR; TCRdb stores just in-frame clones and leaves some out. The repertoire holds about 250,000 clones, with roughly 83% as singletons. Sequenced input: peripheral blood. Every receptor here comes from a woman of 80 years or more with COVID-19, enrolled during active disease. The CDR3 runs from the conserved cysteine through the conserved F or W. The D gene is left open where the match is weak. Clone size, where shown, is once, few, many, or a class for clones that have expanded.

j_call v_call d_call clone_size cdr3_nt cdr3_aa
TRBJ1-1 TRBV16 . few TGTGCCAGCAGCCAATCGCGGACAACTGAAGCTTTCTTT CASSQSRTTEAFF
TRBJ1-3 TRBV7-2 . . TGTGCCAGCAGCTTAAATCAGGGTGCCACTGGAAACACCATATATTTT CASSLNQGATGNTIYF
TRBJ2-5 TRBV5-1 . . TGCGCCAGCAACAATGGAGGGGACCAAGAGACCCAGTACTTC CASNNGGDQETQYF
TRBJ2-3 TRBV28 TRBD1 . TGTGCCAGCAGTTTTAGTACGGACAGGGCAAAAACGCAGTATTTT CASSFSTDRAKTQYF
TRBJ1-4 TRBV2 . . TGTGCCAGCAGGGGGACGGACAGTCGTAATGAAAAACTGTTTTTT CASRGTDSRNEKLFF
TRBJ1-4 TRBV15 . . TGTGCCACCAGCAGACCGGGGGAAAAACTGTTTTTT CATSRPGEKLFF
TRBJ2-5 TRBV6-5 . . TGTGCCAGCAGTAGCGGCGGGACGGAGACCCAGTACTTC CASSSGGTETQYF
TRBJ2-5 TRBV15 TRBD1 . TGTGCCACCGCCAGGACAGGGGAGGTAGGAGAGACCCAGTACTTC CATARTGEVGETQYF
TRBJ1-2 TRBV2 . . TGTGCCAGTGAAACAGACCGTAACTATGGCTACACCTTC CASETDRNYGYTF
TRBJ1-5 TRBV20-1 . . TGCATACAGGGAAGCAATCAGCCCCAGCATTTT CIQGSNQPQHF
TRBJ1-2 TRBV7-2 TRBD1 few TGTGCCAGCAGCTTAGCGTTGGGACAGGGTAACTATGGCTACACCTTC CASSLALGQGNYGYTF
TRBJ1-2 TRBV28 . . TGTGCCAGCTCCCTGAGGTTCGGCTACACCTTC CASSLRFGYTF
TRBJ1-2 TRBV28 TRBD1 . TGTGCCAGCAGGTTAGGGCGGACACCCGACAGGGAAAACTATGGCTACACCTTC CASRLGRTPDRENYGYTF
TRBJ2-5 TRBV18 . . TGTGCCAGCTCACTACAGTACCAAGAGACCCAGTACTTC CASSLQYQETQYF
TRBJ2-5 TRBV5-5 . . TGTGCCAGCAGCTTTGGCCCGGGGGAAGAGACCCAGTACTTC CASSFGPGEETQYF
TRBJ2-5 TRBV7-2 TRBD2 . TGTGCCAGCAGCTTCGGCCGGGGGGGAGCCAGGAGGCGGGAGACCCAGTACTTC CASSFGRGGARRRETQYF
TRBJ1-2 TRBV7-9 . once TGTGCCAGCAGCTTAATAAGCGATGGCTACACCTTC CASSLISDGYTF
TRBJ1-2 TRBV3-1/TRBV3-2 . . TGTGCCAGCAGCCAAGTTGCAGTAACCTATGGCTACACCTTC CASSQVAVTYGYTF
TRBJ1-5 TRBV6-2/TRBV6-3 TRBD1 . TGTGCCAGCAGTTCGTCGATCCTGACAGGGGTGTTAAGTCAGCCCCAGCATTTT CASSSSILTGVLSQPQHF
TRBJ2-1 TRBV7-2 TRBD2 . TGTGCCAGCACCATAGGACTAGCGGGTAAGCAGTTCTTC CASTIGLAGKQFF
TRBJ2-5 TRBV9 TRBD2 . TGTGCCAGCAGCGTAGTCAGCGGGGGGGCCCAGGAGACCCAGTACTTC CASSVVSGGAQETQYF
TRBJ2-4 TRBV28 . . TGTGCCAGCAGCCCTAGTAGACCAGTAGGCATTCAGTACTTC CASSPSRPVGIQYF
TRBJ2-5 TRBV15 . once TGTGCCACCAGCAGAGATGACAGCCGAGGGACCCAGTACTTC CATSRDDSRGTQYF
TRBJ1-5 TRBV28 . . TGTGCCAGCGGGCGAAATCAGCCCCAGCATTTT CASGRNQPQHF
TRBJ1-1 TRBV5-1 TRBD1 few TGCGCCAGCAGCTTAACAGGGGGATTCACTGAAGCTTTCTTT CASSLTGGFTEAFF
TRBJ1-1 TRBV5-1 TRBD1 . TGCGCCAGCAGCTCATCACAGGGGAGCACTGAAGCTTTCTTT CASSSSQGSTEAFF
TRBJ1-2 TRBV7-2 . few TGTGCCAGCAGCTTCTCCTACACCTTC CASSFSYTF
TRBJ2-3 TRBV3-1/TRBV3-2 TRBD1 . TGTGCCAGCAGCCAAGAAAGACAGGGGTCAAGCACAGATACGCAGTATTTT CASSQERQGSSTDTQYF
TRBJ2-2 TRBV7-2 TRBD2 . TGTGCCAGCAGCCTCCGCGGGGGGGCCAACACCGGGGAGCTGTTTTTT CASSLRGGANTGELFF
TRBJ1-3 TRBV18 . . TGTGCCAGCTCATCGAACAGGGTAGCAGGAAACACCATATATTTT CASSSNRVAGNTIYF
TRBJ1-1 TRBV5-1 . . TGCGCCAGCAGCTTGGGGGCCAGGGTTCTAGTCAACAACACTGAAGCTTTCTTT CASSLGARVLVNNTEAFF
TRBJ1-1 TRBV10-3 TRBD1 few TGTGCCGCGGGGGGGAAGGGGGCGGTGAACACTGAAGCTTTCTTT CAAGGKGAVNTEAFF